This TCR beta chain was sequenced in a study of blood T cell repertoires in COVID-19. The overall study: Samples representing acute and convalescent COVID-19 were sourced from the United States, Italy and Spain. The cDNA or gDNA used as material had been derived from T cells, B-cell-depleted T cells, or PBMCs.

Authors' data handling: Nucleated cell number was recorded as an estimate derived from reference gene primer amplification. Clones were sequenced by immunoSEQ multiplex PCR, and TCRdb holds only the in-frame ones, with some missing. V and J calls and clone size come straight from that table; D and trimming were deduced from the DNA. This table holds some 130,000 clones, less than 85% found once. The germline V gene encodes CDR1 SGHTA and CDR2 FQGNSA. The CDR3 is 14 amino acids. The germline V and J ends were trimmed by 4 bases and 1 base, with 10 bases remaining between them. What was sequenced was peripheral blood. J is TRBJ1-1 and V is TRBV7-2; no reliable D call. The sequence derives from a woman aged 80 or over with acute or convalescent COVID-19. The CDR3 sequence is CASSSSPGNTEAFF. For the CDR3, the DNA is TGTGCCAGCAGCTCCTCCCCGGGGAACACTGAAGCTTTCTTT.